This T cell receptor (beta chain) derives from a study of T cell clonality in common variable immunodeficiency. V lost 5 bases, J lost 4 bases, and 13 bases lay in between. The CDR3 covers 14 residues. CDR1 and CDR2 from the germline V gene are SNHLY and FYNNEI. This clone has ten or more counts. The read comes to an end 3 residues before the CDR3 does, leaving the germline J gene to fill in the end. TCRdb's table, derived via immunoSEQ multiplex PCR, lists solely in-frame clones and lacks some. The sample offers some 40,000 clones and no singletons, the top ten holding 0.68%. The chain links TRBV2 to TRBJ2-3; no reliable D call. This sequence was found in a person aged 18 to 75 in good health. The sequenced sample consisted of peripheral blood mononuclear cells. The covered CDR3 bases are TGTGCCAGCAGTTACCCTCTAGTTTCAGATACG. This codes for CASSYPLVSDT. The whole CDR3 reads CASSYPLVSDTQYF.